What follows are 19 T cell receptor beta chains derived from one specimen sequenced in a study of blood T cell repertoires in COVID-19. Some clones are missing from TCRdb's copy, which holds only in-frame ones; the method was immunoSEQ multiplex PCR. The table lists roughly 280,000 clones, 70% to 90% of them singletons. The sample comprised peripheral blood. The receptors were sampled from a man in his 60s who had recovered from COVID-19.

The rearrangement joins TRBV27 to TRBJ1-1, with TRBD1 identical over 8 bases. From germline, CDR1 is MNHEY and CDR2 SMNVEV (reference sequence). This CDR3 is 13 amino acids long. V lost 5 bases and J lost 9; bases outside the gene matches: 8. The CDR3 sequence: CASSGWDRQKAFF. CDR3 nucleotides: TGTGCCAGCAGTGGATGGGACAGGCAAAAAGCTTTCTTT.

The chain recombines TRBV9 with TRBJ2-2; 8 positions match TRBD2. Unmatched junction bases numbered 4, after V lost 5 bases and J lost 4 bases. This CDR3 spans 14 amino acids. CDR1 is SGDLS, CDR2 YYNGEE, per germline. The CDR3 nucleotides read TGTGCCAGCAGGGGACTAGTCCCCACCGGGGAGCTGTTTTTT. Translation: CASRGLVPTGELFF.

This chain connects TRBV6-5 to TRBJ1-1; a possible D gene is TRBD1 (5 bases). The CDR3 length is 12 residues. The germline gives CDR1 MNHEY, CDR2 SVGAGI. Trimming took 8 bases from V and 0 from J, leaving 7 bases between them. CDR3 in DNA: TGTGCCAGCGGCAGGGTGAACACTGAAGCTTTCTTT. It encodes CASGRVNTEAFF.

The genes are TRBV7-9 and TRBJ2-5, with 10 bases aligning to TRBD1. V was pared by 6 bases and J by 2 bases, with 6 bases of the junction left unmatched. Germline CDR1 is SEHNR and CDR2 is FQNEAQ (reference sequence). The CDR3 covers 15 residues. The CDR3 reads CASSRPGQGQETQYF. CDR3 bases: TGTGCCAGCAGTCGCCCGGGACAGGGGCAAGAGACCCAGTACTTC.

The chain couples TRBV29-1 to TRBJ2-2; possible D gene TRBD2, 6 bases. Deletions cut 7 bases from V and 0 bases from J, with 12 bases between. Germline CDR1 reads SQVTM; CDR2 reads ANQGSEA. The length of the CDR3 is 14 residues. The CDR3 DNA follows: TGCAGCGGCCGCCCGGGGGCGAACACCGGGGAGCTGTTTTTT. It translates to CSGRPGANTGELFF.

The chain has TRBV9 and TRBJ1-2; D not resolved. Trimming removed 0 bases at V and 8 bases at J, with 8 bases between. The CDR3 extends over 12 amino acids. Germline loops: CDR1 SGDLS, CDR2 YYNGEE. CDR3 bases: TGTGCCAGCAGCGTAGTGGCGGGCGGCTACACCTTC. Translated, it gives CASSVVAGGYTF.

This rearrangement joins TRBV15 to TRBJ2-2, with D maybe TRBD1 (6 bases). The CDR3 sequence is 13 residues long. Germline assignment: CDR1 LNHNV and CDR2 YYDKDF (reference sequence). Trimming pared 8 bases from V and 3 bases from J, leaving 10 bases between. The CDR3 region is CATGQGYTGELFF. CDR3 nucleotide sequence: TGTGCCACCGGGCAGGGGTACACCGGGGAGCTGTTTTTT.

The rearrangement links TRBV7-2 to TRBJ1-6, with D possibly matching TRBD1 (6 bases). Between the trimmed V and J ends, which lost 0 bases and 10 bases, there was a span of 22 bases. The CDR3 loop spans 18 amino acids. Germline-derived CDR1 and CDR2 are SGHTA and FQGNSA. The CDR3 spells CASSLARGRGQRGSPLHF. The DNA for the CDR3 is TGTGCCAGCAGCTTAGCCCGGGGGAGAGGACAGCGGGGGTCACCCCTCCACTTT. Filled out from reference TRBV7-2 and TRBJ1-6, the complete variable domain reads GAGVSQSPSNKVTEKGKDVELRCDPISGHTALYWYRQSLGQGLEFLIYFQGNSAPDKSGLPSDRFSAERTGGSVSTLTIQRTQQEDSAVYLCASSLARGRGQRGSPLHFGNGTRLTVT.

The rearrangement links TRBV10-3 to TRBJ2-1; a possible D gene is TRBD2 (6 bases). The CDR3 contains 20 residues. Germline CDR1 ENHRY, CDR2 SYGVKD. Trimming stripped 6 bases from V and 7 bases from J, with 34 bases between. The CDR3 DNA reads TGTGCCATCAGCGAGCGCCCCAATTCTAGGAGCCCGGGAGTGGAAAATGAGCAGTTCTTC. Its translation: CAISERPNSRSPGVENEQFF.

V and J are TRBV3-1 (or the pseudogene TRBV3-2) and TRBJ2-2; 10 nucleotides line up with TRBD2. Germline V gene data show CDR1 as LGHDT and CDR2 as YNNKEL (reference sequence). Unmatched junction bases numbered 7, after V lost 4 bases and J lost 8 bases. The CDR3 covers 15 residues. CDR3 sequence (DNA): TGTGCCAGCAGCCCGCTGACTAGCGGGTCGGGGGAGCTGTTTTTT. It yields the protein CASSPLTSGSGELFF.

The CDR3 here is CASSQGTVAANEKLFF. The CDR3 bases are TGTGCCAGCAGCCAAGGGACAGTAGCGGCTAATGAAAAACTGTTTTTT. The chain links TRBV11-2 to TRBJ1-4; 7 bases line up with TRBD1. V lost 5 bases to trimming and J lost 3 bases; unmatched junction nucleotides: 9. CDR3 length: 16 amino acids. Germline values: CDR1 SGHAT, CDR2 FQNNGV.

The chain combines TRBV5-5 with TRBJ1-5; D unclear. Trimming removed 1 base at V and 4 bases at J, with 6 bases between. Germline V gene lookup returns CDR1 SGHKS and CDR2 YYEKEE (reference sequence). The CDR3 totals 13 residues. CDR3 region: CASSLRPNQPQHF. The CDR3 DNA sequence: TGTGCCAGCAGCTTGCGTCCGAATCAGCCCCAGCATTTT.

This clone turned up a few times. The genes are TRBV20-1 and TRBJ2-3, with D unresolved. CDR3 length: 14 residues. Germline V gives CDR1 DFQATT, CDR2 SNEGSKA (reference sequence). With 5 bases removed from V and 3 bases from J, the gap between germline ends came to 15 bases. The CDR3 coding sequence is TGCAGTGCTGGTGGCAGTCCCACAACAGATACGCAGTATTTT. This encodes CSAGGSPTTDTQYF.

This chain links TRBV3-1 (or the pseudogene TRBV3-2) with TRBJ2-7, with 8 bases aligning to TRBD2. Germline-derived CDR1 and CDR2 are LGHDT and YNNKEL (reference sequence). V lost 5 bases to trimming and J lost 3 bases; unmatched junction nucleotides: 9. The CDR3 loop spans 15 amino acids. The DNA for the CDR3 is TGTGCCAGCAGCAAGATCGGGGGGGCGGGCTACGAGCAGTACTTC. Amino acids: CASSKIGGAGYEQYF.

The chain uses TRBV4-1 and TRBJ2-1, with 10 bases lining up with TRBD2. Germline V gene data show CDR1 as MGHRA and CDR2 as YSYEKL. J lost 7 bases, V lost 0 bases, and 9 bases had no gene match. CDR3 length equals 17 residues. CDR3 region: CASSQDESGGAGNEQFF. CDR3 coding DNA: TGCGCCAGCAGCCAAGATGAAAGCGGGGGGGCCGGAAATGAGCAGTTCTTC.

This chain joins TRBV7-9 and TRBJ1-1; TRBD1 is a possible D gene (5 bases). V was shortened by 5 bases and J by 4 bases, with 17 bases between the two germline ends. Germline values: CDR1 SEHNR, CDR2 FQNEAQ (reference sequence). The CDR3 spans 15 residues. The CDR3 protein is CASSKGGGMGTEAFF. The CDR3, as DNA: TGTGCCAGCAGCAAAGGCGGGGGAATGGGCACTGAAGCTTTCTTT.

This clone appeared once. J is TRBJ1-5 and V is TRBV12-3 or TRBV12-4; no reliable D call. CDR3 length equals 13 residues. V lost 1 base and J lost 6, with 7 bases in between. CDR3 nucleotide sequence: TGTGCCAGCAGTTTAGGAGGGTTTCAGCCCCAGCATTTT. This encodes CASSLGGFQPQHF.

This chain joins TRBV18 and TRBJ2-3; 7 bases line up with TRBD1. Germline lookup yields CDR1 KGHSH and CDR2 LQKENI. The V segment lost 6 bases and the J segment 2 bases; nucleotides outside the gene matches: 8. The CDR3 extends over 15 amino acids. The CDR3 bases are TGTGCCAGCTCCCCAGACAGGGCCCCCACAGATACGCAGTATTTT. Its translation: CASSPDRAPTDTQYF. Based on the CDR3 plus reference TRBV18 and TRBJ2-3, the full variable domain is NAGVMQNPRHLVRRRGQEARLRCSPMKGHSHVYWYRQLPEEGLKFMVYLQKENIIDESGMPKERFSAEFPKEGPSILRIQQVVRGDSAAYFCASSPDRAPTDTQYFGPGTRLTVL.

The CDR3 protein is CASSQVGAGDTREQYF. As DNA, the CDR3 is TGCGCCAGCAGCCAAGTCGGGGCGGGAGACACTCGGGAGCAGTACTTC. The chain couples TRBV4-1 to TRBJ2-7; TRBD2 aligns across 7 bases. Germline loops: CDR1 MGHRA, CDR2 YSYEKL. The CDR3 covers 16 residues. V dropped 1 base and J dropped 7; count of bases not matched to a gene: 13.